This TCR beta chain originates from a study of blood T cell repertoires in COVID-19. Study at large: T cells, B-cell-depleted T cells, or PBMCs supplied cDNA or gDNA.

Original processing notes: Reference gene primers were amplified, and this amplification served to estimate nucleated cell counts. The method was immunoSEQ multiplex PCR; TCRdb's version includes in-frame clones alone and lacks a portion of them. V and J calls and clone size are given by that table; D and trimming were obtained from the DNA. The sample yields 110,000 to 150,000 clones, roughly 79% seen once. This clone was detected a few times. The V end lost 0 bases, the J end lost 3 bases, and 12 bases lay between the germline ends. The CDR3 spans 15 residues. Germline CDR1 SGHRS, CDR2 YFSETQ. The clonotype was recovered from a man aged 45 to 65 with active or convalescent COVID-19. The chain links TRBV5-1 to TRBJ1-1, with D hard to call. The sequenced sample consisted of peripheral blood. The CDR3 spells CASSLDGGADTEAFF. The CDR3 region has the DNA TGCGCCAGCAGCTTGGATGGTGGAGCGGACACTGAAGCTTTCTTT.